Each of the 22 T cell receptor beta chains below was sequenced from the same sample in a study of shared clonotypes between healthy human individuals (TCRdb year 2020). The library was obtained by the immunoSEQ multiplex PCR assay. Entries here come from immuneACCESS through TCRdb and include only in-frame sequences with V and J called. Some clones fail to appear in such tables; in the studies checked, an unresolved V gene covers under half of the shortfall, and the cause of the remainder is unknown. The sample table holds about 600,000 clones, of which roughly 97% were seen once. About 0.06% of the sample is held by the ten biggest clonotypes. The sequenced material came from naive CD4+ T cells sorted from blood. This sample's cell subset or site label indicates: CD45RA+ positively selected. The receptors were gathered from a woman in her 30s in good health.

This clone is a singleton in its sample. This rearrangement joins TRBV6-6 to TRBJ2-1; D unclear. The V end was cut by 2 bases, the J end by 5 bases, with 10 bases between. CDR1 is MNHNY and CDR2 is SVGAGI in the germline V gene (reference sequence). CDR3 size: 14 residues. The CDR3 sequence is CASSYNSLDNEQFF. The CDR3 DNA sequence: TGTGCCAGCAGTTACAACAGTTTAGACAATGAGCAGTTCTTC.

The J gene is TRBJ2-2, the V gene TRBV11-3; TRBD1 might be the D (7 bases). CDR1 is SGHNT and CDR2 is YENEEA in the germline V gene. With 5 bases removed from V and 0 bases from J, the gap between germline ends came to 19 bases. The CDR3 totals 18 residues. CDR3 sequence (DNA): TGTGCCAGCAGCGTAGGAGGGTCAGGACAGGCGAACACCGGGGAGCTGTTTTTT. It is translated as CASSVGGSGQANTGELFF.

This clone appeared once. The chain carries TRBV28 and TRBJ1-2, with 10 positions matching TRBD1. V dropped 6 bases and J dropped 2; count of bases not matched to a gene: 9. The CDR3 runs to 16 residues. Germline V gene lookup returns CDR1 MDHEN and CDR2 SYDVKM. The CDR3 DNA reads as TGTGCCAGCAGAAACGACAGGGGGCAGGGAAACTATGGCTACACCTTC. Translating gives CASRNDRGQGNYGYTF.

This rearrangement joins TRBV4-1 to TRBJ1-4; 9 bases match TRBD1. Per germline, CDR1 MGHRA and CDR2 YSYEKL. J was trimmed by 2 bases and V by 4 bases; bases with no gene match: 5. The CDR3 contains 16 residues. The CDR3 loop reads CASSPGQGTTNEKLFF. DNA of the CDR3: TGCGCCAGCAGCCCCGGACAGGGGACGACTAATGAAAAACTGTTTTTT.

The CDR3 reads CASSPSGQRETQYF. The CDR3 DNA reads TGTGCCAGCTCACCCTCGGGACAGAGAGAGACCCAGTACTTC. The V gene is TRBV18, the J gene TRBJ2-5, with 7 nucleotides matching TRBD1. This CDR3 comprises 14 residues. The germline gives CDR1 KGHSH, CDR2 LQKENI. V trimming: 3 bases; J trimming: 4 bases; junction bases outside the gene matches: 5.

In this sample, this clone turned up once. J is TRBJ1-1 and V is TRBV5-1, with 7 bases lining up with TRBD1. Germline CDR1 is SGHRS and CDR2 is YFSETQ. The CDR3 has 15 residues. Unmatched junction bases numbered 8, after V lost 0 bases and J lost 6 bases. CDR3 in amino acids: CASSLAQGGDSEAFF. DNA for the CDR3: TGCGCCAGCAGCTTGGCCCAAGGGGGCGATTCTGAAGCTTTCTTT.

The chain joins TRBV2 to TRBJ2-3, with a tentative D call TRBD1 (6 bases). Trimming cost V 5 bases and J 7 bases, with 10 bases left between them. In germline, CDR1 is SNHLY, CDR2 FYNNEI. CDR3 size: 12 residues. The CDR3, as DNA: TGTGCCAGCAGTAGGGACATCAATACGCAGTATTTT. It specifies CASSRDINTQYF.

The rearrangement joins TRBV6-5 to TRBJ2-5, with 8 bases identical to TRBD1. V was pared by 2 bases and J by 1 base, with 3 bases of the junction left unmatched. Looked up from germline, CDR1 is MNHEY and CDR2 is SVGAGI. The CDR3 sequence is 15 residues long. This CDR3 reads CASSYEGTGQETQYF. The CDR3 DNA reads TGTGCCAGCAGTTACGAAGGGACAGGCCAAGAGACCCAGTACTTC.

V usage is TRBV2 and J usage is TRBJ1-2; D is ambiguous. In germline, CDR1 is SNHLY, CDR2 FYNNEI. Trimming stripped 3 bases from V and 4 bases from J, with 9 bases between. The CDR3 contains 13 residues. CDR3 sequence (DNA): TGTGCCAGCAGTGATTCGGGCGGCTATGGCTACACCTTC. Its translation is CASSDSGGYGYTF.

The chain carries TRBV7-2 and TRBJ2-7; D is tentatively TRBD1 or TRBD2 (5 bases each). From germline, CDR1 is SGHTA and CDR2 FQGNSA. V was trimmed by 3 bases and J by 5 bases, leaving 14 bases between them. The CDR3 loop spans 14 amino acids. The DNA for the CDR3 is TGTGCCAGCAGCTTTCAACAGAGGGGCGACGAGCAGTACTTC. As protein: CASSFQQRGDEQYF.

The chain joins TRBV6-1 to TRBJ2-1; D might be TRBD1 (5 bases). Germline V gene lookup returns CDR1 MNHNS and CDR2 SASEGT. This CDR3 spans 17 amino acids. Trimming cost V 3 bases and J 6 bases, with 21 bases left between them. The chain's CDR3 is CASSEPPSVPGRNEQFF. For the CDR3, the DNA is TGTGCCAGCAGTGAGCCCCCTTCTGTTCCAGGGCGCAATGAGCAGTTCTTC.

V is TRBV29-1 and J is TRBJ2-1; no clear D gene. The CDR3 consists of 10 residues. V was shortened by 6 bases and J by 6 bases, with 6 bases between the two germline ends. The germline gives CDR1 SQVTM, CDR2 ANQGSEA. The CDR3 region is CSVLPNEQFF. CDR3 bases: TGCAGCGTGCTTCCCAATGAGCAGTTCTTC.

The rearrangement uses TRBV6-5 and TRBJ1-2, with a tentative D call TRBD1 (5 bases). Germline V CDR1 and CDR2: MNHEY, SVGAGI. Trimming took off 4 bases at V and 4 bases at J, with 16 bases between the two ends. The CDR3 contains 15 residues. CDR3 region: CASSLPDTGGYGYTF. The DNA of the CDR3 is TGTGCCAGCAGTTTGCCGGACACCGGGGGCTATGGCTACACCTTC.

V is TRBV2 and J is TRBJ1-4, with 7 bases identical to TRBD1. The CDR3 is made up of 15 amino acids. V was pared by 5 bases and J by 2 bases, with 5 bases of the junction left unmatched. CDR1 SNHLY and CDR2 FYNNEI come from the germline V gene. The CDR3 DNA reads TGTGCCAGCAGTCCCCGACAGGGTACTAATGAAAAACTGTTTTTT. This codes for CASSPRQGTNEKLFF.

This chain uses TRBV7-2 with TRBJ1-5; tentatively, D is TRBD1 (5 bases). This CDR3 spans 14 amino acids. The V gene's germline CDR1 is SGHTA and CDR2 FQGNSA. V was clipped by 1 base and J by 7 bases, with 11 bases between them. CDR3: CASSLGGSSQPQHF. The CDR3 DNA is TGTGCCAGCAGCTTAGGGGGCAGTTCCCAGCCCCAGCATTTT. Full variable domain (missing parts from reference TRBV7-2 and TRBJ1-5): GAGVSQSPSNKVTEKGKDVELRCDPISGHTALYWYRQSLGQGLEFLIYFQGNSAPDKSGLPSDRFSAERTGGSVSTLTIQRTQQEDSAVYLCASSLGGSSQPQHFGDGTRLSIL.

The gene calls are TRBV5-8 and TRBJ1-5; 7 nucleotides match TRBD1. Germline loops: CDR1 SGHTS, CDR2 YDEGEE. This CDR3 contains 15 residues. Losses at the gene ends were 4 bases for V and 6 bases for J; bases not matched to a gene: 10. The CDR3 nucleotides are TGTGCCAGCAGCACCTCAGACAGGGTAGGTCAGCCCCAGCATTTT. It yields the protein CASSTSDRVGQPQHF.

The chain employs TRBV10-3 and TRBJ2-7; 8 bases map to TRBD2. CDR1 and CDR2 (germline): ENHRY, SYGVKD. The CDR3 has 14 amino acids. V lost 6 bases to trimming and J lost 2 bases; unmatched junction nucleotides: 6. The CDR3 coding sequence is TGTGCCATCAGGGGTAGCGGGGAACCCTACGAGCAGTACTTC. Its translation is CAIRGSGEPYEQYF.

The rearrangement links TRBV29-1 to TRBJ1-1, with D perhaps matching TRBD1 (6 bases). CDR1 is SQVTM, CDR2 ANQGSEA, per germline. V was clipped by 5 bases and J by 6 bases, with 19 bases between them. This CDR3 is built from 14 residues. The CDR3 DNA reads as TGCAGCGTTAGGGGAGACTTCAGGGGTTCTGAAGCTTTCTTT. It translates to CSVRGDFRGSEAFF.

The CDR3 sequence: CASSQGTGRQPQHF. CDR3 DNA sequence: TGTGCCAGCAGCCAAGGAACAGGGCGGCAGCCCCAGCATTTT. J is TRBJ1-5 and V is TRBV4-2; a weak D match, TRBD1 (6 bases). Germline lookup yields CDR1 LGHNA and CDR2 YNFKEQ. V was cut by 1 base and J by 7 bases, with 11 bases left in between. The CDR3 is made up of 14 amino acids.

The chain uses TRBV6-5 and TRBJ1-1; D is uncertain. The CDR3 spans 15 residues. Trimming pared 0 bases from V and 4 bases from J, leaving 12 bases between. The germline CDR1 and CDR2 sequences are MNHEY and SVGAGI. CDR3 loop: CASSYSSRGRTEAFF. The CDR3 nucleotides read TGTGCCAGCAGTTACTCCTCCCGAGGGCGCACTGAAGCTTTCTTT.

The chain recombines TRBV27 with TRBJ2-7; TRBD2 aligns across 11 bases. V shed 6 bases and J 6 bases; nucleotides not matched to a gene: 7. The CDR3 covers 14 residues. CDR1 is MNHEY and CDR2 is SMNVEV in the germline V gene (reference sequence). The CDR3 region is CASSRTSGSGEQYF. Written as DNA, the CDR3 is TGTGCCAGCAGCAGAACTAGCGGGAGTGGCGAGCAGTACTTC.

The rearrangement links TRBV5-6 to TRBJ2-1; D remains ambiguous. Germline V gene lookup returns CDR1 SGHDT and CDR2 YYEEEE. Trimming removed 4 bases at V and 0 bases at J, with 8 bases between. CDR3 length: 14 residues. The CDR3 nucleotides are TGTGCCAGCAGCAAGCTAAACTCCTACAATGAGCAGTTCTTC. It yields the protein CASSKLNSYNEQFF.